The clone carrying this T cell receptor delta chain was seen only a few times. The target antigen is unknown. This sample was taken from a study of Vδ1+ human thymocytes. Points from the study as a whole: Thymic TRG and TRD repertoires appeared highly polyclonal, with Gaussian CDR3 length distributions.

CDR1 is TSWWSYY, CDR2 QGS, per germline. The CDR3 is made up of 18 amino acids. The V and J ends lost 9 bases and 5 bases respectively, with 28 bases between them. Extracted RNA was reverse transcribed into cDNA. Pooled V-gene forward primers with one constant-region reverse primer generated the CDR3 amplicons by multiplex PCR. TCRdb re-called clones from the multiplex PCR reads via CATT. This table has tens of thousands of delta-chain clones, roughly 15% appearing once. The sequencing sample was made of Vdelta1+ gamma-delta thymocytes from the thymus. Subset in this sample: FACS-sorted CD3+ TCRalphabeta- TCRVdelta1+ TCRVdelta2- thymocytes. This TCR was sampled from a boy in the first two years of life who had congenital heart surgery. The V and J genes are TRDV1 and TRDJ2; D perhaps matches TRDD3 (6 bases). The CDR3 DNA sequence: TGTGCTCTCTGTACACAACACTCGGGGATTTGGTCTACAGCACAACTCTTCTTT. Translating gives CALCTQHSGIWSTAQLFF.